This T cell receptor beta chain was obtained from a study of blood T cell repertoires in COVID-19. Authors' methods: The assay estimated nucleated cells by amplifying reference gene primers. Method: immunoSEQ multiplex PCR; TCRdb's copy keeps in-frame clones and lacks some. For V, J and clone size, that table is used; D and trimming come from the DNA. The sample consists of under 300,000 clones, 65% to 85% of them appearing once. The sequenced material came from peripheral blood. The sequence came from a woman between 35 and 50 years old with active or convalescent COVID-19.

This chain's CDR3 is CAISELAADTQYF. The CDR3 nucleotides read TGTGCCATCAGTGAGCTAGCCGCAGATACGCAGTATTTT. The V call is TRBV10-3, the J call TRBJ2-3; maybe TRBD2 (5 bases). There are 13 residues in the CDR3. CDR1 and CDR2 from the germline V gene are ENHRY and SYGVKD. The V and J ends lost 2 bases and 4 bases respectively, with 7 bases between them.